This T cell receptor (beta chain) was sequenced for a study of T cell responses to AZD1222 COVID-19 vaccine. General study findings and limits: Spike-specific TCR breadth rose after two AZD1222 doses, and depth rose as well. Only six people who got AZD1222 tested seropositive at baseline. Nearly half of spike-specific TCRs reportedly target unmutated variant regions. Donors in the cohort were predominantly white British and more often female, and clonal diversity was possibly underestimated.

A remark on this clone: Its antigen is as yet unknown.

Sequencing was performed with immunoSEQ multiplex PCR; in TCRdb, only in-frame clones are kept and a portion is missing. The data show 85,000 to 100,000 clones, more than 75% seen once. CDR3 size: 14 residues. Germline V lookup: CDR1 MNHNS, CDR2 SASEGT. The germline V and J ends were trimmed by 1 base and 4 bases, with 8 bases remaining between them. The V gene is TRBV6-1, the J gene TRBJ2-1; D possibly corresponds to TRBD1 (5 bases). The source material was peripheral blood, sampled on day 0 of AZD1222 vaccination. The receptor's source is an adult in good health. CDR3 sequence (DNA): TGTGCCAGCAGTGAAGGAAGGGGATACAATGAGCAGTTCTTC. This sequence encodes CASSEGRGYNEQFF.